This TCR beta chain was retrieved from a study of human T cells and chemical hapten exposure. The germline V gene has CDR1 SGHDT and CDR2 YYEEEE. The CDR3 contains 16 residues. With 3 bases removed from V and 6 bases from J, the gap between germline ends came to 19 bases. A single record per CDR3 protein comes from TCRdb applying MiXCR to the RACE reads. Of 85,000 to 100,000 distinct CDR3 sequences listed, roughly 27% are singletons. The sample's time point: patch test 3, about 24 weeks after DPC sensitization. Treatment reported: therapeutic diphenylcyclopropenone sensitization with weekly scalp DPC. Total RNA was isolated from whole blood that had not been fractionated. Whole-study findings and limits: Among TCRs, those above 1 in 1000 frequency were unaffected by DPC sensitization.

In the case of this clonotype: Its antigen is as yet unknown.

The chain employs TRBV5-6 and TRBJ1-5, with a possible D match to TRBD1 (6 bases). This receptor was obtained from a man aged 40-50 years with alopecia areata. Some clones in this sample may be carry-over from other donors' samples. Material: whole blood, obtained in connection with sensitization to the hapten diphenylcyclopropenone (DPC). CDR3 loop: CASSSLGSGAGQPQHF. The CDR3 bases are TGTGCCAGCAGCTCGCTTGGATCGGGGGCGGGTCAGCCCCAGCATTTT.